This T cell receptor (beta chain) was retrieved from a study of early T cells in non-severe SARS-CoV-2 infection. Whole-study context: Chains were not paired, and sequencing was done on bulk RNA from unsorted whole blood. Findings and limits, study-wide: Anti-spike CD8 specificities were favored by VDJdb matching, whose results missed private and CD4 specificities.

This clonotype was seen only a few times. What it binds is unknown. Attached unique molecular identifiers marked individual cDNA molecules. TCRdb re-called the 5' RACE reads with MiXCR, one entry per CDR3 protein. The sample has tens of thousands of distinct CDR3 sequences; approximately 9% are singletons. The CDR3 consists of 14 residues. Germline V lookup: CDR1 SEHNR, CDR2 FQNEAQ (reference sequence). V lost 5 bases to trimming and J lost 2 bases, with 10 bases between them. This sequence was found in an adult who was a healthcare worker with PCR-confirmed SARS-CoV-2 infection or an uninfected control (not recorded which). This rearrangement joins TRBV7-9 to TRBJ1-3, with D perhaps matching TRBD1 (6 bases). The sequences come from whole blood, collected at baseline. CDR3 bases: TGTGCCAGCAGCACCGGGACAACTGGAAACACCATATATTTT. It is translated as CASSTGTTGNTIYF.